This T cell receptor beta chain was recorded in a study of blood T cell repertoires in COVID-19. Whole-study context: Sites in the United States, Italy and Spain provided acute and convalescent COVID-19 samples. Sample material is recorded as cDNA or gDNA derived from T cells, B-cell-depleted T cells, or PBMCs.

Source study methods: The assay estimated nucleated cells by amplifying reference gene primers. Some clones are missing from TCRdb's copy, which holds only in-frame ones; the method was immunoSEQ multiplex PCR. V, J and clone size are taken as reported in that table, and D and trimming were inferred from the DNA itself. This sample has about 250,000 clones; around four fifths occur once, and the top ten carry more than 6%. Germline CDR1 and CDR2: KGHDR and SFDVKD. V lost 1 base, J lost 5 bases, and 13 bases stayed unmatched. The CDR3 loop spans 20 amino acids. The sequence came from a woman between 55 and 75 years old with active or convalescent COVID-19. V and J are TRBV24-1 and TRBJ2-1; the match to TRBD2 covers 13 bases. The sequenced sample was peripheral blood. CDR3 nucleotides: TGTGCCACCAGTGATTTTCGGACTGGACTAGCGGGGGCCAACGACAATGAGCAGTTCTTC. Its translation: CATSDFRTGLAGANDNEQFF.